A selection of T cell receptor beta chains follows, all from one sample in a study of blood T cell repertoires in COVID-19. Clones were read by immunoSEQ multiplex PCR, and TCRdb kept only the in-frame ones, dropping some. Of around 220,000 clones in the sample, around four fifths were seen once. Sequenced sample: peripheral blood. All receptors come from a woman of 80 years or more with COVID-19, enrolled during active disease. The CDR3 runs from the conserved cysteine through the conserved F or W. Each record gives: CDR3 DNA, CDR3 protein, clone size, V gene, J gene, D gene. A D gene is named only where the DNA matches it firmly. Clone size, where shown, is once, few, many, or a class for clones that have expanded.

DNA: TGCGCCAGCAGCATACTAGCGGGAGGGTCCGGGGAGCTGTTTTTT
CDR3: CASSILAGGSGELFF
size: -
V: TRBV5-1
J: TRBJ2-2
D: TRBD2

DNA: TGTGCCAGTAGCCGAAAGGGGACTAACCCCTACAATGAGCAGTTCTTC
CDR3: CASSRKGTNPYNEQFF
size: once
V: TRBV19
J: TRBJ2-1
D: TRBD2

DNA: TGTGCCAGCTCATCATATGGCCGCACAGATACGCAGTATTTT
CDR3: CASSSYGRTDTQYF
size: -
V: TRBV18
J: TRBJ2-3
D: -

DNA: TGTGCCAGCAGTAGGACTAGCGGGAGTGGTGAGCAGTTCTTC
CDR3: CASSRTSGSGEQFF
size: -
V: TRBV6-5
J: TRBJ2-1
D: TRBD2

DNA: TGTGCCATCAGTGACCCGCGCGGTGCCGGGGACTATGGCTACACCTTC
CDR3: CAISDPRGAGDYGYTF
size: -
V: TRBV10-3
J: TRBJ1-2
D: -

DNA: TGCGCCAGCAGCTTGGTTAGTCTAGCGGGGACGGGAAGCTCCTACAATGAGCAGTTCTTC
CDR3: CASSLVSLAGTGSSYNEQFF
size: -
V: TRBV5-1
J: TRBJ2-1
D: TRBD2

DNA: TGCAGTGCTAGTAAGGGGGACCAGCCCCAGCATTTT
CDR3: CSASKGDQPQHF
size: -
V: TRBV20-1
J: TRBJ1-5
D: -

DNA: TGCGCCAGCAGCCCGCGAGTAAACACTGAAGCTTTCTTT
CDR3: CASSPRVNTEAFF
size: -
V: TRBV4-1
J: TRBJ1-1
D: -

DNA: TGTGCCAGCAGCCAAGGAGGGGTCGGCTTGGCTGAGCAGTACTTC
CDR3: CASSQGGVGLAEQYF
size: -
V: TRBV16
J: TRBJ2-7
D: -

DNA: TGTGCCAGCTCACCACCGGAACTAGCGGCCACAGATACGCAGTATTTT
CDR3: CASSPPELAATDTQYF
size: -
V: TRBV18
J: TRBJ2-3
D: TRBD2

DNA: TGTGCCACCAGTGAAAGGACTAGCGTTGACAATGAGCAGTTCTTC
CDR3: CATSERTSVDNEQFF
size: once
V: TRBV24-1
J: TRBJ2-1
D: TRBD2

DNA: TGTGCCAGCAGTCCCGGGACAGGAGATCAGCCCCAGCATTTT
CDR3: CASSPGTGDQPQHF
size: -
V: TRBV5-5
J: TRBJ1-5
D: TRBD1

DNA: TGTGCCAGTAGTATTTCACAGGGCAATCAGCCCCAGCATTTT
CDR3: CASSISQGNQPQHF
size: -
V: TRBV19
J: TRBJ1-5
D: -

DNA: TGTGCCAGCAGTTACTCGAGGGGGCGCAGGTACGAGCAGTACTTC
CDR3: CASSYSRGRRYEQYF
size: -
V: TRBV6-6
J: TRBJ2-7
D: TRBD1

DNA: TGTGCCAGCTCACCAAGAGGCGGGACTAGGGAACAAGAGACCCAGTACTTC
CDR3: CASSPRGGTREQETQYF
size: -
V: TRBV18
J: TRBJ2-5
D: TRBD2

DNA: TGTGCCAGCAGTCAGACTAGCCGCGTGGTCCAAGAGACCCAGTACTTC
CDR3: CASSQTSRVVQETQYF
size: -
V: TRBV6-6
J: TRBJ2-5
D: TRBD2